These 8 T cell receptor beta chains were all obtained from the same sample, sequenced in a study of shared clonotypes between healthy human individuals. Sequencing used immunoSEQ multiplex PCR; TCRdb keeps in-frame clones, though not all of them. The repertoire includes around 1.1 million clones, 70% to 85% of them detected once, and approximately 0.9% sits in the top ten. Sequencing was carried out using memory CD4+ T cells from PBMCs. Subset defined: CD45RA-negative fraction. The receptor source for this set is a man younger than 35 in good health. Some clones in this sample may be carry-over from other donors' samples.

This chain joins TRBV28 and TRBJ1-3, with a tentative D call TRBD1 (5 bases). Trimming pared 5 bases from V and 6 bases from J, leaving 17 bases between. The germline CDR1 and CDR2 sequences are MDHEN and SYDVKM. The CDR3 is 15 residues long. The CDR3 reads CASSPYIREENTIYF. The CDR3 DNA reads TGTGCCAGCAGTCCGTATATCAGGGAGGAAAACACCATATATTTT. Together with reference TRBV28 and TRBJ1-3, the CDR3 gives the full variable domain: DVKVTQSSRYLVKRTGEKVFLECVQDMDHENMFWYRQDPGLGLRLIYFSYDVKMKEKGDIPEGYSVSREKKERFSLILESASTNQTSMYLCASSPYIREENTIYFGEGSWLTVV.

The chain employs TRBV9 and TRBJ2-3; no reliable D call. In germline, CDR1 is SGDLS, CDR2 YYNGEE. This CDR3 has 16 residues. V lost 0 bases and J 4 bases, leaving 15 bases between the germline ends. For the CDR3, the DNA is TGTGCCAGCAGCGTAGGGGCGGCCATGATCGCAGATACGCAGTATTTT. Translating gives CASSVGAAMIADTQYF.

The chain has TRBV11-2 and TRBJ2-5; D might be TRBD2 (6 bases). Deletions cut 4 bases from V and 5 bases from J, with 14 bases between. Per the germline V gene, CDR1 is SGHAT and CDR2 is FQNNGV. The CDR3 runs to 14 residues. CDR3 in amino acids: CASSSQPGVETQYF. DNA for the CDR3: TGTGCCAGCAGCTCTCAGCCGGGAGTGGAGACCCAGTACTTC.

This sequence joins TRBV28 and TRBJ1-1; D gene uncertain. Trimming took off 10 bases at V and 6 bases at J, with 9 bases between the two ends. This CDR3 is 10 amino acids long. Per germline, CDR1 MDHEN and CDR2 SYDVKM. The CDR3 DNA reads TGTGCCACCCGAACCTCTGAAGCTTTCTTT. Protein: CATRTSEAFF.

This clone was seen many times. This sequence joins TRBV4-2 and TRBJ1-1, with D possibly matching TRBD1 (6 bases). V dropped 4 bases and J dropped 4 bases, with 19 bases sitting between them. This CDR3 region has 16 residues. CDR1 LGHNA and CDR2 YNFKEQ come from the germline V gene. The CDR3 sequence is CASSPQLWGAPTEAFF. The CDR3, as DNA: TGTGCCAGCAGCCCCCAATTGTGGGGGGCGCCCACTGAAGCTTTCTTT.

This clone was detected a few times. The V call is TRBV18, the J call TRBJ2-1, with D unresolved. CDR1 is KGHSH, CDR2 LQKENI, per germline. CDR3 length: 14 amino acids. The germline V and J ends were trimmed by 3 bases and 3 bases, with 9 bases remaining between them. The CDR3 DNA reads TGTGCCAGCTCACCCAAGGACGGCTACAATGAGCAGTTCTTC. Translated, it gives CASSPKDGYNEQFF.

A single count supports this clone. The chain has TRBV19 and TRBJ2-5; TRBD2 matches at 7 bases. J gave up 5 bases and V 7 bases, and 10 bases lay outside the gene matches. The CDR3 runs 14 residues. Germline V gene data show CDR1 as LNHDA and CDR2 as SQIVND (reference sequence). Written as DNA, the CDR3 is TGTGCCAGTAAGGCCTCTAGCGGCAGGGAGACCCAGTACTTC. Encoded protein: CASKASSGRETQYF.

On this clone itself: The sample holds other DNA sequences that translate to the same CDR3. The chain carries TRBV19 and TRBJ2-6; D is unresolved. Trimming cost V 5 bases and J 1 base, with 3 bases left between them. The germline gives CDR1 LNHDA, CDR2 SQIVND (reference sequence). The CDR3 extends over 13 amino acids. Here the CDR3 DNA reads TGTGCCAGTAGTGTATCTGGGGCCAACGTCCTGACTTTC. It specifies CASSVSGANVLTF. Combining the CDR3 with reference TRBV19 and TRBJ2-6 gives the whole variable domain DGGITQSPKYLFRKEGQNVTLSCEQNLNHDAMYWYRQDPGQGLRLIYYSQIVNDFQKGDIAEGYSVSREKKESFPLTVTSAQKNPTAFYLCASSVSGANVLTFGAGSRLTVL.